Each of the 31 T cell receptor beta chains below was sequenced from the same sample in a study of CD8+ T cells in alopecia areata. As the sequencing template, cDNA was produced by extracting RNA and reverse transcribing it. The protocol was immunoSEQ multiplex PCR, while the TCRdb copy is restricted to in-frame clones and leaves out a portion. The sample holds 130,000 to 150,000 clones, approximately 50% seen once. Source: CD4+ T cells sorted from blood, taken at week 0. The receptor set was obtained from a human donor with alopecia areata.

V is TRBV7-2 and J is TRBJ1-5, with a tentative D call TRBD1 (5 bases). The V and J ends lost 4 bases and 5 bases respectively, with 15 bases between them. Germline lookup yields CDR1 SGHTA and CDR2 FQGNSA. The CDR3 extends over 15 amino acids. The CDR3 loop is CASSWDGENDQPQHF. The DNA of the CDR3 is TGTGCCAGCAGCTGGGACGGAGAAAATGATCAGCCCCAGCATTTT. Complete variable domain (other parts from reference TRBV7-2 and TRBJ1-5): GAGVSQSPSNKVTEKGKDVELRCDPISGHTALYWYRQSLGQGLEFLIYFQGNSAPDKSGLPSDRFSAERTGGSVSTLTIQRTQQEDSAVYLCASSWDGENDQPQHFGDGTRLSIL.

CDR3 residues: CASRRTGRSYEQYF. The CDR3 nucleotides are TGTGCCAGCAGGAGGACTGGCCGCTCCTACGAGCAGTACTTC. V gene TRBV27 combines with J gene TRBJ2-7; tentatively, D is TRBD2 (5 bases). The CDR3 is 14 residues long. Deletions cut 6 bases from V and 0 bases from J, with 12 bases between. From germline, CDR1 is MNHEY and CDR2 SMNVEV (reference sequence).

This chain joins TRBV30 and TRBJ2-1; D is undetermined. CDR3 length equals 12 residues. Trimming cost V 0 bases and J 9 bases, with 9 bases left between them. Per germline, CDR1 GTSNPN and CDR2 SVGIG (reference sequence). The CDR3 loop is CAWSVIVGEQFF. CDR3 DNA: TGTGCCTGGAGTGTAATAGTTGGTGAGCAGTTCTTC.

V usage is TRBV6-6 and J usage is TRBJ1-5, with TRBD1 identical over 7 bases. The CDR3 runs 12 residues. CDR1 is MNHNY and CDR2 is SVGAGI in the germline V gene (reference sequence). V lost 7 bases, J lost 4 bases, and 1 base stayed unmatched. The CDR3 loop reads CASTTGNQPQHF. CDR3 nucleotides: TGTGCCAGCACGACAGGGAATCAGCCCCAGCATTTT.

This clone was observed a handful of times. The chain links TRBV30 to TRBJ1-1; D is unclear. This CDR3 has 16 residues. From germline, CDR1 is GTSNPN and CDR2 SVGIG (reference sequence). V lost 4 bases and J lost 1, with 19 bases in between. This chain's CDR3 is CAWIRSVLQPNTEAFF. In DNA form, the CDR3 reads TGTGCCTGGATCCGGTCTGTTCTCCAACCGAACACTGAAGCTTTCTTT.

This clone has a handful of counts. The chain employs TRBV7-2 and TRBJ1-3; no clear D. Per the germline V gene, CDR1 is SGHTA and CDR2 is FQGNSA. Between the trimmed V and J ends, which lost 4 bases and 2 bases, there was a span of 6 bases. The CDR3 is 13 amino acids. The CDR3 loop reads CASSSSTGNTIYF. In DNA, the CDR3 is TGTGCCAGCAGCTCGTCTACTGGAAACACCATATATTTT.

This clone has only one observation. This chain connects TRBV18 to TRBJ1-1; no reliable D call. This CDR3 is 13 amino acids long. The germline V and J ends were trimmed by 5 bases and 1 base, with 8 bases remaining between them. Germline V lookup: CDR1 KGHSH, CDR2 LQKENI. This CDR3 reads CASSSLENTEAFF. In DNA, the CDR3 is TGTGCCAGCTCATCCCTGGAGAACACTGAAGCTTTCTTT.

This clone turned up a few times. The chain joins TRBV7-2 to TRBJ2-3, with D possibly matching TRBD2 (5 bases). CDR1 is SGHTA, CDR2 FQGNSA, per germline. V lost 6 bases and J 6 bases, leaving 13 bases between the germline ends. The CDR3 runs to 13 residues. Here the CDR3 DNA reads TGTGCCAGCAGGGCTCGGGGTGCCGATACGCAGTATTTT. Translating it yields CASRARGADTQYF.

This clone has only one observation. The chain is built from TRBV29-1 and TRBJ2-3; TRBD2 agrees at 9 bases. The V gene's germline CDR1 is SQVTM and CDR2 ANQGSEA. The CDR3 is made up of 13 amino acids. Trimming cost V 3 bases and J 4 bases; bases outside gene matches: 2. CDR3 DNA: TGCAGCGTTGAGGCTAGCGGGGCAGATACGCAGTATTTT. It yields the protein CSVEASGADTQYF.

This clone was detected ten times or more. The V and J genes are TRBV5-4 and TRBJ1-1; 8 positions agree with TRBD1. Germline V CDR1 and CDR2: SGHNT, YYREEE (reference sequence). V shed 6 bases, J shed 1 base, and the junction held 8 bases outside the gene matches. The CDR3 contains 15 residues. Here the CDR3 DNA reads TGTGCCAGCACCATGACAGGGGATTCGAACACTGAAGCTTTCTTT. The encoded protein is CASTMTGDSNTEAFF.

The chain has TRBV30 and TRBJ2-3; D might be TRBD2 (5 bases). This CDR3 has 14 amino acids. Per germline, CDR1 GTSNPN and CDR2 SVGIG (reference sequence). V was shortened by 0 bases and J by 0 bases, with 7 bases between the two germline ends. The CDR3 DNA reads as TGTGCCTGGAGTGTCGGGGAAAGCACAGATACGCAGTATTTT. It encodes CAWSVGESTDTQYF. The entire variable domain, with the rest obtained from reference TRBV30 and TRBJ2-3, is as follows: SQTIHQWPATLVQPVGSPLSLECTVEGTSNPNLYWYRQAAGRGLQLLFYSVGIGQISSEVPQNLSASRPQDRQFILSSKKLLLSDSGFYLCAWSVGESTDTQYFGPGTRLTVL.

The genes are TRBV13 and TRBJ2-5; 9 bases match TRBD1. J gave up 3 bases and V 8 bases, and 7 bases lay outside the gene matches. The CDR3 runs to 14 residues. Germline CDR1 reads PRHDT; CDR2 reads FYEKMQ (reference sequence). The CDR3 sequence: CASGEDRGEETQYF. The CDR3 region has the DNA TGTGCCAGCGGGGAGGACAGGGGAGAAGAGACCCAGTACTTC.

The J gene is TRBJ2-3, the V gene TRBV4-1; 10 bases are a match to TRBD2. Germline V gene sequence: CDR1 MGHRA, CDR2 YSYEKL. CDR3 length: 17 amino acids. V lost 0 bases, J lost 2 bases, and 5 bases stayed unmatched. The CDR3 sequence: CASSQDGLAGDTDTQYF. DNA for the CDR3: TGCGCCAGCAGCCAAGATGGCCTAGCGGGAGACACAGATACGCAGTATTTT.

The chain has TRBV5-1 and TRBJ2-5, with no clear D. CDR1 is SGHRS and CDR2 is YFSETQ in the germline V gene. CDR3 length: 15 amino acids. Trimming stripped 3 bases from V and 2 bases from J, with 14 bases between. Here the CDR3 reads CASSSTRFDQETQYF. The DNA of the CDR3 is TGCGCCAGCAGCTCCACAAGGTTCGATCAAGAGACCCAGTACTTC.

This clone was observed a few times. The chain recombines TRBV14 with TRBJ2-7; 7 positions match TRBD2. Trimming at V came to 9 bases and at J to 5 bases, leaving 13 bases not matched to a gene. In germline, CDR1 is SGHDN, CDR2 FVKESK. The CDR3 runs to 14 residues. CDR3 amino acids: CARAAGSQPDEQYF. CDR3 nucleotide sequence: TGTGCCAGGGCAGCGGGATCTCAACCCGACGAGCAGTACTTC. The full variable domain, its missing parts supplied by reference TRBV14 and TRBJ2-7, is EAGVTQFPSHSVIEKGQTVTLRCDPISGHDNLYWYRRVMGKEIKFLLHFVKESKQDESGMPNNRFLAERTGGTYSTLKVQPAELEDSGVYFCARAAGSQPDEQYFGPGTRLTVT.

V is TRBV4-2 and J is TRBJ1-1; 7 bases match TRBD1. V lost 1 base to trimming and J lost 7 bases; unmatched junction nucleotides: 6. CDR3 length equals 14 residues. Germline assignment: CDR1 LGHNA and CDR2 YNFKEQ. The CDR3 here is CASSQAGGGDEAFF. The DNA for the CDR3 is TGTGCCAGCAGCCAAGCAGGGGGAGGGGATGAAGCTTTCTTT.

The gene calls are TRBV28 and TRBJ2-3, with TRBD2 matching over 7 bases. The CDR3 is 16 amino acids. Germline-derived CDR1 and CDR2 are MDHEN and SYDVKM. After removal of 4 bases from V and 1 base from J, the junction contained 8 bases not matched to a gene. This CDR3 reads CASSSPTSVGTDTQYF. The CDR3 DNA reads as TGTGCCAGCAGTTCCCCTACTAGCGTGGGCACAGATACGCAGTATTTT. Full variable domain (rest looked up from reference TRBV28 and TRBJ2-3): DVKVTQSSRYLVKRTGEKVFLECVQDMDHENMFWYRQDPGLGLRLIYFSYDVKMKEKGDIPEGYSVSREKKERFSLILESASTNQTSMYLCASSSPTSVGTDTQYFGPGTRLTVL.

The rearrangement joins TRBV4-1 to TRBJ2-3; TRBD2 agrees at 8 bases. This CDR3 spans 17 amino acids. Per germline, CDR1 MGHRA and CDR2 YSYEKL. Unmatched junction bases numbered 7, after V lost 0 bases and J lost 2 bases. CDR3 sequence (DNA): TGCGCCAGCAGCCAAGATGGGTCTAGCGGGCCCACAGATACGCAGTATTTT. As protein: CASSQDGSSGPTDTQYF.

The chain carries TRBV6-1 and TRBJ2-3; the D is unclear. Germline V gives CDR1 MNHNS, CDR2 SASEGT. The CDR3 spans 13 residues. Trimming left V 5 bases short and J 6 bases short, with 12 bases between. The CDR3 coding sequence is TGTGCCAGCAGTCCCCGCGTCGGGGATACGCAGTATTTT. Protein product: CASSPRVGDTQYF.

The chain uses TRBV29-1 and TRBJ2-7; 11 bases are a match to TRBD1. The length of the CDR3 is 14 residues. From germline, CDR1 is SQVTM and CDR2 ANQGSEA. J gave up 5 bases and V 6 bases, and 9 bases lay outside the gene matches. The CDR3 nucleotides read TGCAGCGTAGGACAGGGGGCAAAGGTAAACGAGCAGTACTTC. It yields the protein CSVGQGAKVNEQYF.

The genes are TRBV19 and TRBJ1-5; D is uncertain. Germline lookup yields CDR1 LNHDA and CDR2 SQIVND (reference sequence). The CDR3 runs 12 residues. V was trimmed by 5 bases and J by 4 bases, leaving 6 bases between them. The CDR3 spells CASSPQNQPQHF. Here the CDR3 DNA reads TGTGCCAGTAGTCCCCAAAATCAGCCCCAGCATTTT.

Here the CDR3 reads CASSLLGGEDTGELFF. CDR3 nucleotide sequence: TGTGCCAGCAGCTTACTAGGGGGAGAAGACACCGGGGAGCTGTTTTTT. The V and J genes are TRBV7-8 and TRBJ2-2; a possible D gene is TRBD1 (6 bases). V gave up 2 bases and J gave up 3 bases, with 13 bases separating them. CDR3 size: 16 residues. Germline CDR1 and CDR2: SGHVS and FQNEAQ.

This clone was seen only a few times. The V call is TRBV29-1, the J call TRBJ1-4, with TRBD1 identical over 12 bases. Germline trimming cut 6 bases from V and 8 bases from J; bases unmatched to any gene: 10. The CDR3 sequence is 15 residues long. Germline lookup yields CDR1 SQVTM and CDR2 ANQGSEA. For the CDR3, the DNA is TGCAGCGTAGCCGGGACAGGGGGCGCCGGGGAAAAACTGTTTTTT. The encoded protein is CSVAGTGGAGEKLFF.

The chain uses TRBV28 and TRBJ2-7, with D hard to call. In germline, CDR1 is MDHEN, CDR2 SYDVKM. Trimming took off 5 bases at V and 3 bases at J, with 8 bases between the two ends. This CDR3 has 12 residues. CDR3 sequence reads: CASSLTYYEQYF. CDR3 coding DNA: TGTGCCAGCAGTCTAACGTACTACGAGCAGTACTTC.

The chain is built from TRBV30 and TRBJ2-5; TRBD2 agrees at 13 bases. CDR1 and CDR2 (germline): GTSNPN, SVGIG (reference sequence). Trimming cost V 7 bases and J 5 bases; bases outside gene matches: 10. The CDR3 totals 15 residues. In nucleotides, the CDR3 is TGTGCCTACGAACTAGCGGGAGGGCCGTGGGAGACCCAGTACTTC. Translated, it gives CAYELAGGPWETQYF.

This clone showed up just a few times. J is TRBJ2-5 and V is TRBV5-1; D is possibly TRBD2 (5 bases). Germline assignment: CDR1 SGHRS and CDR2 YFSETQ. The CDR3 contains 15 residues. V was clipped by 1 base and J by 0 bases, with 10 bases between them. Written as DNA, the CDR3 is TGCGCCAGCAGCTTGTACTCTAGCAACCAAGAGACCCAGTACTTC. Amino acid sequence: CASSLYSSNQETQYF.

This clone was observed a single time. A much larger clone sits a single nucleotide away, making a read error possible. J is TRBJ2-1 and V is TRBV9, with D perhaps being TRBD1 or TRBD2 (6 bases each). Trimming removed 1 base at V and 10 bases at J, with 18 bases between. CDR1 SGDLS and CDR2 YYNGEE come from the germline V gene. The CDR3 spans 15 residues. CDR3 loop: CASSVTGASTYEQFF. The CDR3 DNA is TGTGCCAGCAGCGTAACGGGGGCAAGCACCTACGAGCAGTTCTTC.

The V call is TRBV29-1, the J call TRBJ2-4, with 10 nucleotides matching TRBD2. The CDR3 contains 17 residues. Germline V lookup: CDR1 SQVTM, CDR2 ANQGSEA. J gave up 0 bases and V 1 base, and 6 bases lay outside the gene matches. CDR3 DNA: TGCAGCGTTGAAGGTTCCGGGACTAGCGTAGCCAAAAACATTCAGTACTTC. This sequence encodes CSVEGSGTSVAKNIQYF.

The chain carries TRBV5-1 and TRBJ2-7; D ambiguous. The V gene lost 1 base and the J gene lost 0 bases, with 8 bases spanning the gap. Germline V gene data show CDR1 as SGHRS and CDR2 as YFSETQ. This CDR3 spans 14 amino acids. CDR3 loop: CASSLYGTSYEQYF. The DNA for the CDR3 is TGCGCCAGCAGCTTGTACGGAACCTCCTACGAGCAGTACTTC.

The chain has TRBV7-9 and TRBJ1-2, with 10 positions matching TRBD1. Germline V gives CDR1 SEHNR, CDR2 FQNEAQ (reference sequence). The CDR3 totals 17 residues. J lost 0 bases, V lost 5 bases, and 9 bases had no gene match. The CDR3 sequence: CASSPHRQGATNYGYTF. CDR3 sequence (DNA): TGTGCCAGCAGCCCACATAGACAGGGGGCGACTAACTATGGCTACACCTTC.

This clone occurred once. This rearrangement joins TRBV6-6 to TRBJ2-5, with D maybe TRBD2 (5 bases). Germline CDR1 reads MNHNY; CDR2 reads SVGAGI (reference sequence). CDR3 length: 15 residues. The ends were cut back, 0 bases at V and 0 bases at J, with 8 bases in the middle. The DNA for the CDR3 is TGTGCCAGCAGTTACTCGAGGGCAGACCAAGAGACCCAGTACTTC. Translated: CASSYSRADQETQYF.